The 2 T cell receptor beta chains presented below share a single source sample, sequenced in a study of blood T cell repertoires in COVID-19. Clones were sequenced by immunoSEQ multiplex PCR, and TCRdb holds only the in-frame ones, with some missing. Among fewer than 500,000 clones listed, 70% to 90% were seen once. Material for sequencing was PBMCs or T cells enriched from blood (not recorded which). The receptor set was obtained from a woman in her twenties or thirties with acute COVID-19.

The chain uses TRBV19 and TRBJ2-1; maybe TRBD1 (5 bases). The CDR3 contains 14 residues. Germline-derived CDR1 and CDR2 are LNHDA and SQIVND (reference sequence). Trimming took off 0 bases at V and 9 bases at J, with 12 bases between the two ends. This chain's CDR3 is CASSIDPAGIEQFF. The CDR3, as DNA: TGTGCCAGTAGTATAGATCCCGCAGGGATTGAGCAGTTCTTC.

The chain employs TRBV4-3 and TRBJ1-4; 7 nucleotides agree with TRBD1. This CDR3 region has 16 residues. The germline gives CDR1 LGHNA, CDR2 YSLEER. V trimming: 3 bases; J trimming: 1 base; junction bases outside the gene matches: 5. The CDR3 sequence: CASSQKRTGTNEKLFF. The CDR3 DNA reads TGCGCCAGCAGCCAGAAGCGGACAGGAACTAATGAAAAACTGTTTTTT.